The present T cell receptor (beta chain) was sequenced within a study of spatial heterogeneity in lung cancer. Indicated time point: blood at routine non-recurrence follow-up after resection. In each case, whole RNA from tumor, nontumor lung or frozen PBMC was sequenced unsorted. TCRdb ran MiXCR on the 5' RACE reads and lists one entry per CDR3 protein. The sample includes some 120,000 distinct CDR3 sequences, 10% to 15% of them seen just once. Trimming removed 4 bases from V and 7 bases from J; junction bases left unmatched: 6. The length of the CDR3 is 14 residues. Germline CDR1 reads SGHRS; CDR2 reads YFSETQ.

The V call is TRBV5-1, the J call TRBJ2-1; 9 bases map to TRBD1. The sequenced sample was PBMCs, obtained at follow-up. The clonotype comes from a male donor with early-stage non-small cell lung cancer. Here the CDR3 DNA reads TGCGCCAGCAGCCCTGGACAGGGGTGGAATGAGCAGTTCTTC. Translating gives CASSPGQGWNEQFF.